The 24 T cell receptor beta chains given below trace back to one sample, sequenced in a study of blood T cell repertoires in COVID-19 (dated by TCRdb to 2019 to 2021). Receptor libraries were prepared by the immunoSEQ multiplex PCR assay. Here the immuneACCESS table is served through TCRdb, limited to in-frame sequences with V and J called. Missing clones are a known gap in these copies; in checked studies unresolved V genes cover under half, and the rest lacks a known reason. Within this sample are about 71,000 clones, with about 82% of them counted one time only. More than 6.5% of the sample comes from the top ten. The material sequenced was peripheral blood. The receptors were sampled from a man aged 45-60 years with active COVID-19.

This chain uses TRBV7-7 with TRBJ2-1; D ambiguous. The CDR3 loop spans 13 amino acids. V gave up 4 bases and J gave up 5 bases, with 9 bases separating them. CDR1 is SSHAT and CDR2 is FNYEAQ in the germline V gene (reference sequence). CDR3 nucleotide sequence: TGTGCCAGCAGCTCCCGACTGAACAATGAGCAGTTCTTC. Its translation: CASSSRLNNEQFF.

This chain joins TRBV3-1 (or the pseudogene TRBV3-2) and TRBJ2-5; 7 nucleotides align to TRBD1. Germline V gene lookup returns CDR1 LGHDT and CDR2 YNNKEL (reference sequence). CDR3 length: 15 residues. Trimming took 2 bases from V and 3 from J; bases not matched to a gene: 6. The CDR3 DNA follows: TGTGCCAGCAGCCAAACTTCCGGACAGGAAGAGACCCAGTACTTC. Residues: CASSQTSGQEETQYF.

The chain couples TRBV20-1 to TRBJ1-2; a possible D gene is TRBD1 (5 bases). CDR3 size: 15 residues. The germline V gene encodes CDR1 DFQATT and CDR2 SNEGSKA (reference sequence). The ends were cut back, 3 bases at V and 0 bases at J, with 14 bases in the middle. The CDR3, as DNA: TGCAGTGCTAGTCCCCTGGGGGAGGCTAACTATGGCTACACCTTC. It codes for CSASPLGEANYGYTF.

The CDR3 region is CASSPSNTGELFF. The DNA for the CDR3 is TGTGCCAGCAGCCCCTCGAACACCGGGGAGCTGTTTTTT. The chain carries TRBV11-2 and TRBJ2-2; D gene ambiguous. Germline V gives CDR1 SGHAT, CDR2 FQNNGV. The CDR3 totals 13 residues. Trimming stripped 5 bases from V and 0 bases from J, with 4 bases between.

This chain joins TRBV27 and TRBJ2-1; no clear D gene. This CDR3 comprises 11 residues. V shed 5 bases and J shed 6 bases, with 5 bases lying between them. Germline-derived CDR1 and CDR2 are MNHEY and SMNVEV (reference sequence). CDR3 nucleotide sequence: TGTGCCAGCAGTGTCTTCAATGAGCAGTTCTTC. This gives the protein CASSVFNEQFF.

This clone was counted many times. The CDR3 DNA is TGTGCCAGCAGCGAGACAGTTGGAAACACCATATATTTT. Residues: CASSETVGNTIYF. The chain combines TRBV6-6 with TRBJ1-3; TRBD1 might be the D (5 bases). The germline gives CDR1 MNHNY, CDR2 SVGAGI (reference sequence). The V gene lost 6 bases and the J gene lost 3 bases, with 9 bases spanning the gap. The CDR3 length is 13 residues.

A few counts support this clone. The V call is TRBV3-1 (or the pseudogene TRBV3-2), the J call TRBJ1-3; D is ambiguous. The CDR3 sequence is 14 residues long. V was pared by 1 base and J by 4 bases, with 8 bases between. Germline V CDR1 and CDR2: LGHDT, YNNKEL (reference sequence). CDR3 coding DNA: TGTGCCAGCAGCCAAGTCCCCGGGGGAAACACCATATATTTT. Translation: CASSQVPGGNTIYF.

The chain has TRBV5-5 and TRBJ1-3; weak D call: TRBD1 (5 bases). The germline V gene has CDR1 SGHKS and CDR2 YYEKEE (reference sequence). The CDR3 contains 16 residues. V was trimmed by 4 bases and J by 1 base, leaving 15 bases between them. The CDR3 loop reads CASSRSGDPSGNTIYF. As DNA, the CDR3 is TGTGCCAGCAGCCGTTCGGGGGATCCGTCTGGAAACACCATATATTTT.

The V gene is TRBV13, the J gene TRBJ1-5, with 9 bases that match TRBD1. The CDR3 spans 14 residues. The germline gives CDR1 PRHDT, CDR2 FYEKMQ (reference sequence). The V segment lost 5 bases and the J segment 1 base; nucleotides outside the gene matches: 0. The CDR3 loop is CASSTGGSNQPQHF. As DNA, the CDR3 is TGTGCCAGCAGCACAGGGGGCAGCAATCAGCCCCAGCATTTT.

The chain links TRBV18 to TRBJ2-7, with TRBD1 identical over 8 bases. J gave up 5 bases and V 5 bases, and 8 bases lay outside the gene matches. There are 14 residues in the CDR3. The germline gives CDR1 KGHSH, CDR2 LQKENI. CDR3 sequence (DNA): TGTGCCAGCTCATTTGGGACAGGCGACAACGAGCAGTACTTC. Amino acid sequence: CASSFGTGDNEQYF.

This chain connects TRBV11-2 to TRBJ2-1, with 9 nucleotides matching TRBD2. The CDR3 runs to 17 residues. Trimming at V came to 4 bases and at J to 0 bases, leaving 7 bases not matched to a gene. The germline CDR1 and CDR2 sequences are SGHAT and FQNNGV. The CDR3 nucleotides read TGTGCCAGCAGCTCAAGAGGAGCGGGAGGCTCCTACAATGAGCAGTTCTTC. As protein: CASSSRGAGGSYNEQFF.

The CDR3 DNA reads TGTGCCAGCAGTCTTAAACAGGGGAATCAGCCCCAGCATTTT. Its protein is CASSLKQGNQPQHF. The chain has TRBV28 and TRBJ1-5; TRBD1 agrees at 7 bases. The CDR3 is 14 amino acids. The trim removed 5 bases at V and 4 bases at J, leaving 5 bases unmatched. CDR1 MDHEN and CDR2 SYDVKM come from the germline V gene.

This clone was picked up one time. The gene calls are TRBV7-2 and TRBJ2-3, with D possibly matching TRBD1 (7 bases). This CDR3 has 16 residues. CDR1 SGHTA and CDR2 FQGNSA come from the germline V gene. With 5 bases removed from V and 1 base from J, the gap between germline ends came to 16 bases. CDR3 region: CASSPGGGGGTDTQYF. The CDR3 coding sequence is TGTGCCAGCAGCCCCGGAGGGGGCGGGGGCACAGATACGCAGTATTTT.

This clone appeared once. The chain combines TRBV6-6 with TRBJ1-6, with a weak D call TRBD1 (5 bases). The CDR3 sequence is 18 residues long. V lost 5 bases to trimming and J lost 0 bases, with 17 bases between them. Looked up from germline, CDR1 is MNHNY and CDR2 is SVGAGI (reference sequence). CDR3: CASSRQIRDRSYNSPLHF. The CDR3 DNA is TGTGCCAGCAGTCGTCAGATCAGGGATCGCTCCTATAATTCACCCCTCCACTTT.

The rearrangement joins TRBV29-1 to TRBJ2-7; D unresolved. The CDR3 has 15 amino acids. V gave up 5 bases and J gave up 2 bases, with 19 bases separating them. CDR1 and CDR2 (germline): SQVTM, ANQGSEA. CDR3 in DNA: TGCAGCGTTTCCGTTGGGTGGTCGACAACCTACGAGCAGTACTTC. This sequence encodes CSVSVGWSTTYEQYF.

CDR3 in amino acids: CASSAGVDYGYTF. The CDR3 DNA is TGCGCCAGCAGCGCAGGGGTTGACTATGGCTACACCTTC. V gene TRBV10-1 combines with J gene TRBJ1-2, with TRBD1 as a possible D gene (6 bases). V lost 6 bases, J lost 3 bases, and 11 bases lay in between. There are 13 residues in the CDR3. In germline, CDR1 is WNHNN, CDR2 SYGVQD (reference sequence).

The chain has TRBV6-6 and TRBJ2-3; 7 positions match TRBD1. J lost 0 bases, V lost 5 bases, and 14 bases had no gene match. Germline CDR1 reads MNHNY; CDR2 reads SVGAGI (reference sequence). The CDR3 contains 18 residues. Here the CDR3 reads CASSRSGGSPTSTDTQYF. The CDR3 coding sequence is TGTGCCAGCAGTAGATCAGGGGGATCACCTACTAGCACAGATACGCAGTATTTT.

The chain recombines TRBV20-1 with TRBJ1-1, with D possibly TRBD1 on 5 matching bases. Trimming cost V 3 bases and J 3 bases, with 11 bases left between them. Germline CDR1 and CDR2: DFQATT and SNEGSKA (reference sequence). The CDR3 has 13 residues. This CDR3 reads CSASLGRDTEAFF. The CDR3 DNA sequence: TGCAGTGCTAGTTTGGGCAGGGACACTGAAGCTTTCTTT.

The chain carries TRBV6-5 and TRBJ1-2; 9 bases line up with TRBD1. Germline assignment: CDR1 MNHEY and CDR2 SVGAGI. V shed 2 bases and J 10 bases; nucleotides not matched to a gene: 8. CDR3 length: 14 amino acids. CDR3 DNA sequence: TGTGCCAGCAGTTACACGGGACAGGGCTCCTACTACACCTTC. The encoded protein is CASSYTGQGSYYTF.

The chain links TRBV10-1 to TRBJ1-2; 7 nucleotides agree with TRBD1. The CDR3 has 12 residues. The germline gives CDR1 WNHNN, CDR2 SYGVQD (reference sequence). This CDR3 reads CGRQGSNYGYTF. The CDR3 nucleotides are TGCGGCAGACAGGGCTCTAACTATGGCTACACCTTC.

J is TRBJ1-2 and V is TRBV9, with D maybe TRBD1 (5 bases). The germline V gene has CDR1 SGDLS and CDR2 YYNGEE. V lost 2 bases and J lost 2, with 7 bases in between. The CDR3 is 13 amino acids. In nucleotides, the CDR3 is TGTGCCAGCAGCGTTTCAGGGAACTATGGCTACACCTTC. Protein product: CASSVSGNYGYTF.

CDR3 protein: CASSQDPGHTDTQYF. CDR3 nucleotides: TGTGCCAGCAGCCAAGATCCAGGACACACAGATACGCAGTATTTT. The chain couples TRBV4-2 to TRBJ2-3, with D perhaps TRBD1 (5 bases). The CDR3 is 15 residues long. The ends were cut back, 0 bases at V and 2 bases at J, with 9 bases in the middle. CDR1 LGHNA and CDR2 YNFKEQ come from the germline V gene.

This clone showed up just once. This sequence joins TRBV3-1 (or the pseudogene TRBV3-2) and TRBJ2-3; tentatively, D is TRBD2 (6 bases). Trimming took 7 bases from V and 1 from J, leaving 12 bases between them. The CDR3 consists of 14 residues. Germline CDR1 reads LGHDT; CDR2 reads YNNKEL (reference sequence). The CDR3 DNA is TGTGCCAGCACTCCGGGGACTCGCACAGATACGCAGTATTTT. Encoded protein: CASTPGTRTDTQYF.

The chain uses TRBV2 and TRBJ1-2; TRBD1 might be the D (6 bases). This CDR3 contains 17 residues. CDR1 is SNHLY, CDR2 FYNNEI, per germline. Between the trimmed V and J ends, which lost 2 bases and 0 bases, there was a span of 16 bases. The CDR3 reads CASSETSRDKTNYGYTF. The CDR3 DNA follows: TGTGCCAGCAGTGAAACCAGCCGGGACAAAACTAACTATGGCTACACCTTC.